Included here is one TCR beta chain sequence, with context. Alpha- and beta-chain coverage of first-strand cDNA came from TRAV- and TRBV-specific primers. TCR amplification involved around 22 PCR cycles with a constant-region primer and V-primer adapter. TCRdb passed the reads through MiXCR, listing each CDR3 protein once. The data hold 30,000 to 45,000 distinct CDR3 sequences, with about a fifth observed a single time. Time point noted: after trial treatment. Treatment in this sample: LDRT plus nivolumab, ipilimumab, low-dose cyclophosphamide and aspirin (RACIN trial). Administered to the donors were nivolumab, ipilimumab, aspirin, low-dose cyclophosphamide and low-dose radiotherapy. This entry belongs to a study of low-dose radiotherapy and immunotherapy resistance in tumors. About the study: Cohort 1 was given 0.5 Gy fractions every 2 weeks, 6.5 Gy in total. At a dose of 200 mg/m2, intravenous cyclophosphamide was given every two weeks, one day before radiation and immunotherapy.

CDR1 SEHNR and CDR2 FQNEAQ come from the germline V gene (reference sequence). The V gene lost 5 bases and the J gene lost 2 bases, with 11 bases spanning the gap. CDR3 size: 14 residues. The source of this sequence is a female donor with ovarian cancer. This specimen consisted of PBMCs, obtained after low-dose radiotherapy plus immunotherapy. The chain employs TRBV7-9 and TRBJ2-3; D might be TRBD2 (6 bases). The CDR3 loop reads CASSRGLTTDTQYF. The CDR3 coding sequence is TGTGCCAGCAGCCGGGGACTGACCACAGATACGCAGTATTTT. The full variable domain, its missing parts supplied by reference TRBV7-9 and TRBJ2-3, is DTGVSQNPRHKITKRGQNVTFRCDPISEHNRLYWYRQTLGQGPEFLTYFQNEAQLEKSRLLSDRFSAERPKGSFSTLEIQRTEQGDSAMYLCASSRGLTTDTQYFGPGTRLTVL.